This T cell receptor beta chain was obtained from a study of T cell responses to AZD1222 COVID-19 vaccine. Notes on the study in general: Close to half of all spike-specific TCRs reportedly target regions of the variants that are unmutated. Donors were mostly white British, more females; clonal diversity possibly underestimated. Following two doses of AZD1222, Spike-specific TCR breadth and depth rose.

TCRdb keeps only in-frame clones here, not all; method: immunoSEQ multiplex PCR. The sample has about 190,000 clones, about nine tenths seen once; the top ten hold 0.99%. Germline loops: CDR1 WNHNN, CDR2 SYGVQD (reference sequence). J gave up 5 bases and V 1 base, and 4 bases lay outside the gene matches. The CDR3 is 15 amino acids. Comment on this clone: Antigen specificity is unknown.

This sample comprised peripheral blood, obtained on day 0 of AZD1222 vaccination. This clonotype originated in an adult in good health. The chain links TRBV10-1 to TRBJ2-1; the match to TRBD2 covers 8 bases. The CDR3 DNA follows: TGCGCCAGCAGTGAGTGGCGGGAGGCTGACAATGAGCAGTTCTTC. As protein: CASSEWREADNEQFF.